The T cell receptor (beta chain) described here comes from a study of T cells in Graves' hyperthyroidism and ophthalmopathy. Overall study findings and caveats: Through a model of 13 V-J features, ophthalmopathy was separated from stable hyperthyroidism.

Germline V gene sequence: CDR1 LGHNA, CDR2 YNFKEQ. V lost 4 bases, J lost 10 bases, and 17 bases lay in between. The CDR3 runs 13 residues. This clonotype was detected ten times or more. The antigen is unknown. RNA transcripts served as the template for amplifying TCR beta CDR3 regions. Using the HTBI primer set, a first-round RT-PCR was run on the TCR CDR3. TCRdb re-called the multiplex PCR reads through MiXCR, storing one row per CDR3 protein. The sample includes 450,000 to 700,000 distinct CDR3 sequences, around 42% seen only once; the top ten take roughly 19%. This clonotype originated in an adult woman with Graves' disease, either hyperthyroidism or ophthalmopathy (not recorded which). The specimen was peripheral blood or thyroid tissue (not recorded which). V and J are TRBV4-2 and TRBJ2-7, with a weak D call TRBD2 (5 bases). The CDR3 DNA reads as TGTGCCAGCAGCCTCGCCTCAACTAGAGTTCAGTACTTC. This codes for CASSLASTRVQYF.